One sample yielded the 20 T cell receptor beta chains listed below, sequenced in a study of CD8 T cells in ankylosing spondylitis. TCRdb re-called the 5' RACE reads through MiXCR, storing one row per CDR3 protein. This table has a few hundred thousand distinct CDR3 sequences, about 10% appearing once. The sequencing sample was made of blood, either unsorted or a sorted T cell fraction (not recorded which). The receptors come from a male donor with ankylosing spondylitis or in good health (not recorded which).

The gene calls are TRBV9 and TRBJ1-3; no clear D gene. CDR3 length: 15 amino acids. Trimming stripped 5 bases from V and 2 bases from J, with 14 bases between. CDR1 is SGDLS, CDR2 YYNGEE, per germline. The CDR3 spells CASSAIGSAGNTIYF. The CDR3 nucleotides are TGTGCCAGCAGTGCAATTGGTTCGGCTGGAAACACCATATATTTT.

This clonotype was observed at least ten times. The rearrangement joins TRBV20-1 to TRBJ2-1; 9 positions match TRBD2. From germline, CDR1 is DFQATT and CDR2 SNEGSKA (reference sequence). The CDR3 covers 14 residues. Trimming at V came to 5 bases and at J to 7 bases, leaving 9 bases not matched to a gene. The DNA of the CDR3 is TGCAGTGCTTACCCGGGACTAGCCAGGAATGAGCAGTTCTTC. This codes for CSAYPGLARNEQFF.

This clonotype came up many times. The chain has TRBV29-1 and TRBJ1-4; D ambiguous. V was clipped by 6 bases and J by 8 bases, with 13 bases between them. The CDR3 contains 12 residues. Germline lookup yields CDR1 SQVTM and CDR2 ANQGSEA. The CDR3: CSVAWTREKLFF. Here the CDR3 DNA reads TGCAGCGTCGCCTGGACTCGAGAAAAACTGTTTTTT.

This clonotype has a count of ten or more. The chain couples TRBV12-3 or TRBV12-4 to TRBJ2-7; unclear D gene. The V end was cut by 4 bases, the J end by 6 bases, with 13 bases between. The CDR3 contains 13 residues. The CDR3 region is CASSSLLTGEQYF. The CDR3, as DNA: TGTGCCAGCAGTTCTTTACTTACCGGCGAGCAGTACTTC.

This clonotype was picked up a small number of times. The chain uses TRBV7-6 and TRBJ2-6; unclear D gene. The germline V gene encodes CDR1 SGHVS and CDR2 FNYEAQ. V was cut by 4 bases and J by 1 base, with 17 bases left in between. CDR3 length: 18 residues. CDR3 residues: CASSSTKRRISGANVLTF. The CDR3 region has the DNA TGTGCCAGCAGCTCGACCAAAAGACGGATATCTGGGGCCAACGTCCTGACTTTC.

This clonotype was recorded many times. This rearrangement joins TRBV15 to TRBJ2-7; D ambiguous. This CDR3 spans 15 amino acids. In germline, CDR1 is LNHNV, CDR2 YYDKDF (reference sequence). V gave up 3 bases and J gave up 2 bases, with 14 bases separating them. The CDR3 DNA sequence: TGTGCCACCAGCAGTCTATTGGGTCCGACCTACGAGCAGTACTTC. Encoded protein: CATSSLLGPTYEQYF.

Only a few counts were recorded for this clonotype. V and J are TRBV11-3 and TRBJ2-1, with 7 bases matching TRBD1. Germline CDR1 reads SGHNT; CDR2 reads YENEEA. The CDR3 runs 14 residues. Germline trimming cut 3 bases from V and 10 bases from J; bases unmatched to any gene: 9. CDR3 sequence: CASSFFRDSLEQFF. Written as DNA, the CDR3 is TGTGCCAGCAGCTTCTTTAGGGACAGTTTAGAGCAGTTCTTC.

This clonotype was picked up a small number of times. V usage is TRBV5-6 and J usage is TRBJ1-2; D is uncertain. CDR1 and CDR2 from the germline V gene are SGHDT and YYEEEE. The CDR3 has 15 residues. The ends were cut back, 4 bases at V and 1 base at J, with 14 bases in the middle. Written as DNA, the CDR3 is TGTGCCAGCAGCCGTATTGAGGGTTTTAACTATGGCTACACCTTC. Amino acid sequence: CASSRIEGFNYGYTF.

V gene TRBV7-2 combines with J gene TRBJ2-1; 9 nucleotides match TRBD2. CDR3 length: 14 amino acids. V lost 7 bases and J lost 5; bases outside the gene matches: 6. Germline-derived CDR1 and CDR2 are SGHTA and FQGNSA. CDR3 amino acids: CASKFTSGHNEQFF. The CDR3 coding sequence is TGTGCCAGCAAGTTCACTAGCGGGCACAATGAGCAGTTCTTC.

This rearrangement joins TRBV13 to TRBJ2-3; D gene uncertain. The CDR3 is 17 residues long. From germline, CDR1 is PRHDT and CDR2 FYEKMQ (reference sequence). Trimming took off 3 bases at V and 0 bases at J, with 16 bases between the two ends. CDR3 residues: CASSFAKASASTDTQYF. As DNA, the CDR3 is TGTGCCAGCAGCTTCGCCAAAGCGAGCGCTAGCACAGATACGCAGTATTTT.

This clonotype was detected only a few times. V usage is TRBV20-1 and J usage is TRBJ2-5; D is unclear. The germline gives CDR1 DFQATT, CDR2 SNEGSKA (reference sequence). V was shortened by 2 bases and J by 0 bases, with 10 bases between the two germline ends. The CDR3 extends over 14 amino acids. This CDR3 is CSARSPDYQETQYF. The CDR3 nucleotides read TGCAGTGCTAGATCGCCGGATTACCAAGAGACCCAGTACTTC.

This clonotype was observed at least ten times. The chain couples TRBV20-1 to TRBJ1-4, with 7 positions matching TRBD1. The CDR3 runs 14 residues. The trim removed 5 bases at V and 5 bases at J, leaving 8 bases unmatched. The germline CDR1 and CDR2 sequences are DFQATT and SNEGSKA (reference sequence). Here the CDR3 DNA reads TGCAGTGCTCTAAGGACAGGAGGGAATGAAAAACTGTTTTTT. As protein: CSALRTGGNEKLFF.

This clonotype was counted many times. V usage is TRBV7-2 and J usage is TRBJ2-1; D ambiguous. V was clipped by 0 bases and J by 7 bases, with 7 bases between them. The CDR3 is 13 residues long. CDR1 SGHTA and CDR2 FQGNSA come from the germline V gene. This chain's CDR3 is CASSLAAGNEQFF. CDR3 coding DNA: TGTGCCAGCAGCTTAGCGGCCGGGAATGAGCAGTTCTTC. The full variable domain, rest sourced from reference TRBV7-2 and TRBJ2-1, is GAGVSQSPSNKVTEKGKDVELRCDPISGHTALYWYRQSLGQGLEFLIYFQGNSAPDKSGLPSDRFSAERTGGSVSTLTIQRTQQEDSAVYLCASSLAAGNEQFFGPGTRLTVL.

In its sample, this clonotype was seen a few times. V usage is TRBV29-1 and J usage is TRBJ2-2, with TRBD1 matching 9 bases. V lost 5 bases to trimming and J lost 6 bases; unmatched junction nucleotides: 7. The CDR3 loop spans 14 amino acids. Germline CDR1 SQVTM, CDR2 ANQGSEA. CDR3: CSVPGTGMAGELFF. In DNA form, the CDR3 reads TGCAGCGTTCCCGGGACAGGGATGGCCGGGGAGCTGTTTTTT.

This clonotype was observed a few times. Here the CDR3 reads CASSLADGRADNEQFF. CDR3 nucleotides: TGTGCCAGCAGTTTAGCGGACGGGAGGGCGGACAATGAGCAGTTCTTC. The chain joins TRBV12-3 or TRBV12-4 to TRBJ2-1; 8 positions agree with TRBD2. J gave up 5 bases and V 0 bases, and 6 bases lay outside the gene matches. The CDR3 is 16 amino acids.

The rearrangement joins TRBV28 to TRBJ1-5, with 8 positions matching TRBD1. V gave up 5 bases and J gave up 6 bases; unmatched junction bases: 9. The CDR3 runs 15 residues. Germline V gene data show CDR1 as MDHEN and CDR2 as SYDVKM. The CDR3 region has the DNA TGTGCCAGCAGTAAACACGGACAGGGATTTCAGCCCCAGCATTTT. This sequence encodes CASSKHGQGFQPQHF.

This clonotype turned up a few times. CDR3 sequence reads: CASRLRQGALALHF. The CDR3 coding sequence is TGTGCCAGCAGACTGAGACAGGGGGCGTTAGCCCTCCACTTT. The chain joins TRBV27 to TRBJ1-6, with 10 positions matching TRBD1. The V gene end was trimmed by 6 bases and the J gene end by 14 bases; junction bases not matched to a gene: 10. This CDR3 has 14 amino acids. Germline loops: CDR1 MNHEY, CDR2 SMNVEV (reference sequence).

This chain links TRBV5-1 with TRBJ1-1, with 7 bases lining up with TRBD1. The CDR3 is 15 amino acids. From germline, CDR1 is SGHRS and CDR2 YFSETQ. J lost 8 bases, V lost 4 bases, and 14 bases had no gene match. The CDR3 DNA reads TGCGCCAGCAGCCCGCAGGGGTGGGCAGGGGGGGAAGCTTTCTTT. Its protein is CASSPQGWAGGEAFF.

This clonotype was detected ten times or more. The V and J genes are TRBV29-1 and TRBJ1-2; perhaps TRBD1 as D (5 bases). Germline V gene sequence: CDR1 SQVTM, CDR2 ANQGSEA. V was shortened by 7 bases and J by 3 bases, with 15 bases between the two germline ends. The CDR3 is 13 residues long. CDR3 residues: CSGSRGVDYGYTF. CDR3 nucleotide sequence: TGCAGCGGGTCGCGGGGGGTCGACTATGGCTACACCTTC.

The chain carries TRBV21-1 and TRBJ2-7; the D segment call TRBD2 is taken from the table without a DNA check. TRBV21-1 is tagged as a pseudogene. The CDR3 covers 15 residues. The CDR3 loop reads CASSGGLAGRNEQYF. In nucleotides, the CDR3 is TGTGCCAGCAGCGGGGGACTAGCGGGAAGGAACGAGCAGTACTTC.